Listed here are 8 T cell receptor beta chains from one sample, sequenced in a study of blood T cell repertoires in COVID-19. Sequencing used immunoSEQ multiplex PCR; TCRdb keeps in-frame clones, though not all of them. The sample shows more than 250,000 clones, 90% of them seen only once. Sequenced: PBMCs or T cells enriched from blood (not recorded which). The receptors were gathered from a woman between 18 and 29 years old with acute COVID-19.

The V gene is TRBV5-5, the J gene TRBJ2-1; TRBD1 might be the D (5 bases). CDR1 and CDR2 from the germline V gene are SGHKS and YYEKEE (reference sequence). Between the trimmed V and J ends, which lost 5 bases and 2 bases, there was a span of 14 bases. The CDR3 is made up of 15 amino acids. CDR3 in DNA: TGTGCCAGCAGGCTCGGAACAGGTACCTACAATGAGCAGTTCTTC. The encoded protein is CASRLGTGTYNEQFF.

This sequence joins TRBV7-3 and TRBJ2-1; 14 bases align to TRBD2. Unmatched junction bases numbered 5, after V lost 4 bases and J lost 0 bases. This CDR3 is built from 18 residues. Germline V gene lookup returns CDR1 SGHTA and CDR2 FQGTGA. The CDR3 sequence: CASSSPGLAGGSYNEQFF. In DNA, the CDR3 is TGTGCCAGCAGCTCCCCCGGACTAGCGGGAGGCTCCTACAATGAGCAGTTCTTC. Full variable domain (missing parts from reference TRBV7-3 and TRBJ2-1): GAGVSQTPSNKVTEKGKYVELRCDPISGHTALYWYRQSLGQGPEFLIYFQGTGAADDSGLPNDRFFAVRPEGSVSTLKIQRTERGDSAVYLCASSSPGLAGGSYNEQFFGPGTRLTVL.

The CDR3 region is CASSVGGGNLPEQYF. The CDR3 nucleotides read TGTGCCAGCAGCGTAGGAGGGGGAAACCTCCCCGAGCAGTACTTC. The chain links TRBV9 to TRBJ2-7; TRBD1 is a possible D gene (6 bases). CDR3 length: 15 amino acids. Germline V gene data show CDR1 as SGDLS and CDR2 as YYNGEE. V was trimmed by 0 bases and J by 6 bases, leaving 16 bases between them.

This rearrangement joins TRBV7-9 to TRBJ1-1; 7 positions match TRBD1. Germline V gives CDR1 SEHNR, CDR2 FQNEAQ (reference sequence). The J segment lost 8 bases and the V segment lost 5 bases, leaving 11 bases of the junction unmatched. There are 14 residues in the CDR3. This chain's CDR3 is CASSLGTAKREAFF. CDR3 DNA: TGTGCCAGCAGCCTGGGGACAGCCAAACGGGAAGCTTTCTTT.

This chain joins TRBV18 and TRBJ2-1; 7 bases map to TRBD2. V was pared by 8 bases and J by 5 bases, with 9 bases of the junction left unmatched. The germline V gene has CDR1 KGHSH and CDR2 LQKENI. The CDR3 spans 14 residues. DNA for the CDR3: TGTGCCAGCGCTACGGGACTAAGCAACAATGAGCAGTTCTTC. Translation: CASATGLSNNEQFF.

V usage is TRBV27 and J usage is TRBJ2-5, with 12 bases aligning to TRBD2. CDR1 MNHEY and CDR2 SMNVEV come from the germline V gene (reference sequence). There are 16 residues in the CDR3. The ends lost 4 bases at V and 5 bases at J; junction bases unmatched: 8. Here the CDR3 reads CASSSRLAGVAETQYF. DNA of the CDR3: TGTGCCAGCAGTTCACGACTAGCGGGAGTTGCGGAGACCCAGTACTTC.

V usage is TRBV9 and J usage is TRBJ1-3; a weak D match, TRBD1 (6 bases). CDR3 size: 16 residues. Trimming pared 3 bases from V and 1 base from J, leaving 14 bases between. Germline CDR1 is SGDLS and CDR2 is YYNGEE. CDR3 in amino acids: CASSGHLGGSGNTIYF. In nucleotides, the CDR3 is TGTGCCAGCAGCGGCCATTTAGGGGGATCTGGAAACACCATATATTTT.

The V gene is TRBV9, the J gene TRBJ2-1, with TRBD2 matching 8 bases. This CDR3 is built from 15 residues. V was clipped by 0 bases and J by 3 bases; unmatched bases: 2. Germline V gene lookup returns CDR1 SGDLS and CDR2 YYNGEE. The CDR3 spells CASSVAGGIYNEQFF. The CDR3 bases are TGTGCCAGCAGCGTAGCGGGAGGGATCTACAATGAGCAGTTCTTC.